Reported below is one T cell receptor beta chain. The antigen is not known. This sample stems from a study of T cell responses to AZD1222 COVID-19 vaccine. Broader study findings: Two AZD1222 administrations were followed by greater Spike-specific TCR breadth and depth. Among the donors, most were white British and more were female, and clonal diversity was possibly underestimated. Nearly half of spike-specific TCRs reportedly target unmutated variant regions.

The CDR3 is 16 amino acids. Deletions cut 2 bases from V and 0 bases from J, with 11 bases between. Germline CDR1 and CDR2: LNHDA and SQIVND (reference sequence). Clones were read by immunoSEQ multiplex PCR, and TCRdb kept only the in-frame ones, dropping some. The repertoire holds fewer than 120,000 clones, with about 90% as singletons. The TCR was taken from an adult who received the AZD1222 COVID-19 vaccine. This sequence joins TRBV19 and TRBJ1-5, with a possible D match to TRBD1 (6 bases). Sequencing used peripheral blood, obtained 28 days after the second AZD1222 dose. CDR3 protein: CASSITHRASNQPQHF. The CDR3 DNA reads TGTGCCAGTAGTATAACGCACAGGGCTAGCAATCAGCCCCAGCATTTT. The whole variable domain, filled in from reference TRBV19 and TRBJ1-5, reads DGGITQSPKYLFRKEGQNVTLSCEQNLNHDAMYWYRQDPGQGLRLIYYSQIVNDFQKGDIAEGYSVSREKKESFPLTVTSAQKNPTAFYLCASSITHRASNQPQHFGDGTRLSIL.